Listed below are T cell receptor beta chains from one sample, sequenced in a study of neurological immune-mediated disorders. TCRdb re-called the 5' RACE reads with MiXCR, one entry per CDR3 protein. The sample contains approximately 86,000 distinct CDR3 sequences, approximately 2.8% of which appear only once. The sequenced sample was PBMCs. The receptor source for this set is a young woman with multiple sclerosis. Each CDR3 is given with its conserved first and last residue. Fields, in order: J gene, V gene, D gene, clone size, CDR3 protein, CDR3 DNA. The D gene is left open where the match is weak. Size values are once, few and many counts, or a class for expanded clones, and some rows have none.

j_call: TRBJ1-2; v_call: TRBV29-1; d_call: NA; clone_size: many; cdr3_aa: CSVELPGLYGYTF; cdr3_nt: TGCAGCGTTGAACTCCCCGGACTGTATGGCTACACCTTC
j_call: TRBJ2-1; v_call: TRBV7-9; d_call: TRBD2; clone_size: many; cdr3_aa: CASSGTSGIGGEGEQFF; cdr3_nt: TGTGCCAGCAGCGGAACTAGCGGGATCGGGGGGGAGGGTGAGCAGTTCTTC
j_call: TRBJ2-6; v_call: TRBV5-1; d_call: NA; clone_size: many; cdr3_aa: CASSLALQGSGANVLTF; cdr3_nt: TGCGCCAGCAGCTTGGCCCTACAGGGCTCTGGGGCCAACGTCCTGACTTTC
j_call: TRBJ2-1; v_call: TRBV20-1; d_call: NA; clone_size: many; cdr3_aa: CSARKRENEQFF; cdr3_nt: TGCAGTGCTAGAAAACGGGAGAATGAGCAGTTCTTC
j_call: TRBJ1-5; v_call: TRBV20-1; d_call: NA; clone_size: many; cdr3_aa: CSASSGREGQPQHF; cdr3_nt: TGCAGTGCTAGTTCCGGGAGGGAAGGCCAGCCCCAGCATTTT
j_call: TRBJ1-1; v_call: TRBV5-1; d_call: NA; clone_size: few; cdr3_aa: CASSHDVTSTEAFF; cdr3_nt: TGCGCCAGCAGCCACGACGTTACTAGCACTGAAGCTTTCTTT
j_call: TRBJ2-7; v_call: TRBV6-5; d_call: NA; clone_size: NA; cdr3_aa: CASSYEGRDEQYF; cdr3_nt: TGTGCCAGCAGTTACGAGGGGCGCGACGAGCAGTACTTC
j_call: TRBJ2-7; v_call: TRBV5-1; d_call: TRBD1; clone_size: many; cdr3_aa: CASSLARDRVSYEQYF; cdr3_nt: TGCGCCAGCAGCTTGGCCCGGGACAGAGTCTCCTACGAGCAGTACTTC
j_call: TRBJ1-5; v_call: TRBV28; d_call: TRBD1; clone_size: many; cdr3_aa: CASRGFRQGAGQPQHF; cdr3_nt: TGTGCCAGCAGGGGGTTTAGGCAGGGGGCAGGCCAGCCCCAGCATTTT
j_call: TRBJ1-1; v_call: TRBV5-1; d_call: NA; clone_size: many; cdr3_aa: CASSLGRGFTEAFF; cdr3_nt: TGCGCCAGCAGCTTAGGCAGGGGCTTCACTGAAGCTTTCTTT
j_call: TRBJ2-1; v_call: TRBV3-1; d_call: TRBD2; clone_size: many; cdr3_aa: CASSQLAGEPYNEQFF; cdr3_nt: TGTGCCAGCAGCCAATTAGCGGGAGAGCCCTACAATGAGCAGTTCTTC
j_call: TRBJ2-3; v_call: TRBV7-7; d_call: TRBD2; clone_size: many; cdr3_aa: CASSWGLAGTDTQYF; cdr3_nt: TGTGCCAGCAGCTGGGGACTAGCGGGCACAGATACGCAGTATTTT
j_call: TRBJ1-5; v_call: TRBV5-5; d_call: NA; clone_size: many; cdr3_aa: CASSPGRSNIQPQHF; cdr3_nt: TGTGCCAGCAGCCCGGGCAGGTCGAATATTCAGCCCCAGCATTTT
j_call: TRBJ2-2; v_call: TRBV7-6; d_call: NA; clone_size: many; cdr3_aa: CASSNYGNTGELFF; cdr3_nt: TGTGCCAGCAGTAACTACGGGAACACCGGGGAGCTGTTTTTT
j_call: TRBJ1-2; v_call: TRBV7-2; d_call: NA; clone_size: many; cdr3_aa: CASSFVVPGGGYTF; cdr3_nt: TGTGCCAGCAGCTTTGTTGTTCCAGGTGGTGGCTACACCTTC
j_call: TRBJ2-3; v_call: TRBV18; d_call: NA; clone_size: many; cdr3_aa: CASSREADTQYF; cdr3_nt: TGTGCCAGCTCGAGGGAGGCAGATACGCAGTATTTT
j_call: TRBJ2-1; v_call: TRBV10-1; d_call: NA; clone_size: NA; cdr3_aa: CASSAIRGNEQFF; cdr3_nt: TGCGCCAGCAGTGCTATCCGGGGCAATGAGCAGTTCTTC
j_call: TRBJ2-6; v_call: TRBV5-4; d_call: TRBD1; clone_size: many; cdr3_aa: CASSWGQDSGANVLTF; cdr3_nt: TGTGCCAGCAGCTGGGGACAGGACTCTGGGGCCAACGTCCTGACTTTC
j_call: TRBJ2-7; v_call: TRBV27; d_call: NA; clone_size: many; cdr3_aa: CASSFLGAIEQYF; cdr3_nt: TGTGCCAGCAGTTTTTTGGGGGCCATTGAGCAGTACTTC
j_call: TRBJ2-7; v_call: TRBV6-2/TRBV6-3; d_call: NA; clone_size: many; cdr3_aa: CASSIAPYLREQYF; cdr3_nt: TGTGCCAGCAGTATAGCGCCTTACCTTCGGGAGCAGTACTTC
j_call: TRBJ2-1; v_call: TRBV5-1; d_call: NA; clone_size: many; cdr3_aa: CASSLVVSDEQFF; cdr3_nt: TGCGCCAGCAGCTTGGTGGTTTCGGATGAGCAGTTCTTC
j_call: TRBJ1-2; v_call: TRBV15; d_call: NA; clone_size: NA; cdr3_aa: CATSRDSGAQGYTF; cdr3_nt: TGTGCCACCAGCAGAGATTCAGGGGCGCAGGGCTACACCTTC
j_call: TRBJ1-2; v_call: TRBV4-2; d_call: NA; clone_size: many; cdr3_aa: CASSQDSTAYGGGYTF; cdr3_nt: TGTGCCAGCAGCCAAGACTCGACAGCCTATGGGGGTGGCTACACCTTC
j_call: TRBJ2-7; v_call: TRBV28; d_call: NA; clone_size: many; cdr3_aa: CASSPTYRTFSYEQYF; cdr3_nt: TGTGCCAGCAGTCCCACATACAGGACCTTCTCCTACGAGCAGTACTTC
j_call: TRBJ2-1; v_call: TRBV20-1; d_call: NA; clone_size: many; cdr3_aa: CSARKNFKGINEQFF; cdr3_nt: TGCAGTGCTAGGAAGAACTTTAAGGGTATCAATGAGCAGTTCTTC
j_call: TRBJ2-1; v_call: TRBV7-9; d_call: TRBD2; clone_size: many; cdr3_aa: CASRVLLAGAPHNEQFF; cdr3_nt: TGTGCCAGCAGAGTCCTCCTAGCGGGAGCACCCCACAATGAGCAGTTCTTC
j_call: TRBJ1-5; v_call: TRBV20-1; d_call: NA; clone_size: many; cdr3_aa: CSAQGGGYQPQHF; cdr3_nt: TGCAGTGCCCAGGGCGGGGGCTATCAGCCCCAGCATTTT